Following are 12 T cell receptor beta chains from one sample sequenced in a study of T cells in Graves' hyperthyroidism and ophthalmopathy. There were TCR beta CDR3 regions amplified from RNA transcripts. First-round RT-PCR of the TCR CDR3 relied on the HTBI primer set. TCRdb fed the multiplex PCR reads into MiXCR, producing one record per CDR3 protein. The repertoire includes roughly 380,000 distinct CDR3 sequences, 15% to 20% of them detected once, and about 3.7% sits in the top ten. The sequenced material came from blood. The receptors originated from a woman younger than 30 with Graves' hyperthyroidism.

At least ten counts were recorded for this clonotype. CDR3 nucleotide sequence: TGTGCCAGCCGAGGGGACACTGAAGCTTTCTTT. Its protein is CASRGDTEAFF. V usage is TRBV6-5 and J usage is TRBJ1-1, with D perhaps TRBD1 (5 bases). Germline V CDR1 and CDR2: MNHEY, SVGAGI. V shed 8 bases and J shed 3 bases, with 7 bases lying between them. The CDR3 sequence is 11 residues long.

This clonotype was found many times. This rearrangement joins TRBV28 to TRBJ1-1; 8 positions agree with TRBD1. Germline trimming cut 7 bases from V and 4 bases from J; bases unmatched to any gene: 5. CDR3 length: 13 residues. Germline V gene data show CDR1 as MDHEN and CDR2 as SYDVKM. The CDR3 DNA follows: TGTGCCAGCATACGGACAGGGAGCACTGAAGCTTTCTTT. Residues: CASIRTGSTEAFF.

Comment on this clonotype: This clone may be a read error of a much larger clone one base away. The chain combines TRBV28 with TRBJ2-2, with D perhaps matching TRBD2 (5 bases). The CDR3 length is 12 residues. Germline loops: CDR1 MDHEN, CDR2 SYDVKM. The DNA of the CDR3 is TGTGCCAGCAGTTTATTGGACGGGGAGCTGTGTTTT. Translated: CASSLLDGELCF.

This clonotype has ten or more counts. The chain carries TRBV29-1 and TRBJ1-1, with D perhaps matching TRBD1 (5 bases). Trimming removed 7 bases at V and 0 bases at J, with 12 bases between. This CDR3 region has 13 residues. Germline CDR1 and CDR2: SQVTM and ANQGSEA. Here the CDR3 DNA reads TGCAGCGGGGGGGGAGCACTGAACACTGAAGCTTTCTTT. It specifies CSGGGALNTEAFF.

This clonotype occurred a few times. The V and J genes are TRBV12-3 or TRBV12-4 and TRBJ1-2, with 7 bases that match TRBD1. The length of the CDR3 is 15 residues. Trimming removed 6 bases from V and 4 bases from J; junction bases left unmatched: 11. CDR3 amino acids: CASREQGTVGYGYTF. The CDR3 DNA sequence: TGTGCCAGCAGGGAACAGGGGACCGTTGGCTATGGCTACACCTTC.

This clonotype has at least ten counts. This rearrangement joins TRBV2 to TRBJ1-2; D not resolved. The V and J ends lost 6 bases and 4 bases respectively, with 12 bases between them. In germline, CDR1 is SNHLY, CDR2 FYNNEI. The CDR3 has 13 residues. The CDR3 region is CASSAQHRYGYTF. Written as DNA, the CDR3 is TGTGCCAGCAGCGCACAACATCGCTATGGCTACACCTTC.

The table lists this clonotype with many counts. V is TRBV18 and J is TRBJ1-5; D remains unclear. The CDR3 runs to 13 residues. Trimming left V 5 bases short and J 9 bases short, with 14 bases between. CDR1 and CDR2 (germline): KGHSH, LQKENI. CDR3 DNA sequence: TGTGCCAGCTCAACCCGGGAAAGGGCGCCCCAGCATTTT. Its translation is CASSTRERAPQHF.

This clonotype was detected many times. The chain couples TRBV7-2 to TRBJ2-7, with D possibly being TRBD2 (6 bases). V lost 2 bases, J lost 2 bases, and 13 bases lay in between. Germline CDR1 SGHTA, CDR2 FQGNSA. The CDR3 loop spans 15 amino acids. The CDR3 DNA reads TGTGCCAGCAGCTTATCCGGAGGGGCCACCTACGAGCAGTACTTC. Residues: CASSLSGGATYEQYF.

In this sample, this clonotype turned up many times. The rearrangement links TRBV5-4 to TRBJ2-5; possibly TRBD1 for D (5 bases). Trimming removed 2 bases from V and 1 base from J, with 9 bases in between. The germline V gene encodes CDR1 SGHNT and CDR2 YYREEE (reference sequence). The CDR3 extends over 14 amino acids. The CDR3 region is CASSLSGIQETQYF. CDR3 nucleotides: TGTGCCAGCAGCTTATCAGGGATCCAAGAGACCCAGTACTTC.

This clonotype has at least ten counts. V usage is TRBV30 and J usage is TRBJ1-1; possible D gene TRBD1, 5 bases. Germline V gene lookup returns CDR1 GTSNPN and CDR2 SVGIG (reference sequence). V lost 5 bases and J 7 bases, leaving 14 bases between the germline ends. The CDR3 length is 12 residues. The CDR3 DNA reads TGTGCCTGGGGCCCCTGGGGCGGTGAAGCTTTCTTT. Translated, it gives CAWGPWGGEAFF.

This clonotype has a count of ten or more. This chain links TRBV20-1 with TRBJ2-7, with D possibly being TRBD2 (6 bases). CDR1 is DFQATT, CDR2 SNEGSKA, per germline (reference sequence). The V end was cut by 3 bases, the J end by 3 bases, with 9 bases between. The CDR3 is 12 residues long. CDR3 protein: CSARGSGYEQYF. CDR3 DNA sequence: TGCAGTGCTAGGGGTAGCGGCTACGAGCAGTACTTC.

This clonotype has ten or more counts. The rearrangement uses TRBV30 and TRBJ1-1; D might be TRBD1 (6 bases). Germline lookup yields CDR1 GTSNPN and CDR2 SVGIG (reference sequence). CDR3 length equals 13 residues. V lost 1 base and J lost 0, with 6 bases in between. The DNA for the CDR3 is TGTGCCTGGAGTGGGACAGTGAACACTGAAGCTTTCTTT. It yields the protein CAWSGTVNTEAFF.